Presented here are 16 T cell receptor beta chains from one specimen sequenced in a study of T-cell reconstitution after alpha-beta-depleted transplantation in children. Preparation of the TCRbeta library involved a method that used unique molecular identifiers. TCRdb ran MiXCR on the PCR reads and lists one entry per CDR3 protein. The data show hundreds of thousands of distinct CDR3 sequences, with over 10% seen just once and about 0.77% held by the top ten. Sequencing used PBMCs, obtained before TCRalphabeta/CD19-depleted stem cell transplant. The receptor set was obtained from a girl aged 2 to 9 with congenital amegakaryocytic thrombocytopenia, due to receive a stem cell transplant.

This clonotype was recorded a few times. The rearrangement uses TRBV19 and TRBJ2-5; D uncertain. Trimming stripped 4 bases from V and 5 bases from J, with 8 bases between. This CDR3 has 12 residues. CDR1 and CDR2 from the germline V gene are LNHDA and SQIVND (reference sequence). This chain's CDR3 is CASSTAGETQYF. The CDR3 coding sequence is TGTGCCAGTAGTACCGCCGGGGAGACCCAGTACTTC.

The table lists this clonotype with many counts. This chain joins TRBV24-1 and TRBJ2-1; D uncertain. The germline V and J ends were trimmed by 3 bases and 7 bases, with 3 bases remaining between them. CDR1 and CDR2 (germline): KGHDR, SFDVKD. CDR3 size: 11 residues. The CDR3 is CATSDPNEQFF. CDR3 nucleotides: TGTGCCACCAGTGATCCGAATGAGCAGTTCTTC.

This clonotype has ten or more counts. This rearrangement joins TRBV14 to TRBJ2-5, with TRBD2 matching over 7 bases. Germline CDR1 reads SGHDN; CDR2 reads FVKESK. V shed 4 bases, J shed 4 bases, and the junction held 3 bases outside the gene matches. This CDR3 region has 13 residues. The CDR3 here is CASSPAGRETQYF. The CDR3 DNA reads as TGTGCCAGCAGCCCAGCGGGGAGAGAGACCCAGTACTTC.

The CDR3 spells CASSTPSPATSTPYEQYF. The CDR3 coding sequence is TGTGCCAGCAGCACGCCCAGCCCCGCGACGTCCACTCCCTACGAGCAGTACTTC. V and J are TRBV9 and TRBJ2-7; D unresolved. V was trimmed by 4 bases and J by 2 bases, leaving 25 bases between them. CDR1 is SGDLS and CDR2 is YYNGEE in the germline V gene. The length of the CDR3 is 18 residues.

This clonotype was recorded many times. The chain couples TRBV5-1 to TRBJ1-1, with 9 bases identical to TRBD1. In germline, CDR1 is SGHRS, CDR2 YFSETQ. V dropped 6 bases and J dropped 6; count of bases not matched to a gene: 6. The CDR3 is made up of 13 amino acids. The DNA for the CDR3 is TGCGCCAGCACCTGGACAGGGGCGTCTGAAGCTTTCTTT. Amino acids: CASTWTGASEAFF.

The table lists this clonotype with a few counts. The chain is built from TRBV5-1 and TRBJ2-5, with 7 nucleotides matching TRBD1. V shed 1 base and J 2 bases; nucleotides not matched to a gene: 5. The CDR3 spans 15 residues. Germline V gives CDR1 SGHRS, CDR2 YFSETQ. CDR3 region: CASSLSTGKQETQYF. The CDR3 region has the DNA TGCGCCAGCAGCTTGTCGACAGGGAAACAAGAGACCCAGTACTTC.

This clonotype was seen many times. The CDR3 loop is CASSPVGEHTGELFF. For the CDR3, the DNA is TGCGCCAGCAGCCCGGTAGGGGAGCACACCGGGGAGCTGTTTTTT. The chain recombines TRBV5-1 with TRBJ2-2; D may correspond to TRBD1 or TRBD2 (5 bases each). Trimming pared 4 bases from V and 3 bases from J, leaving 13 bases between. Looked up from germline, CDR1 is SGHRS and CDR2 is YFSETQ. The CDR3 consists of 15 residues.

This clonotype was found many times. CDR3 in DNA: TGCGCCAGCAGCTTGCCTGGGACTAGATTAGGACTGTTCTTC. Protein: CASSLPGTRLGLFF. The chain has TRBV5-1 and TRBJ2-1, with 8 bases aligning to TRBD2. The CDR3 consists of 14 residues. Germline V lookup: CDR1 SGHRS, CDR2 YFSETQ. V was pared by 1 base and J by 15 bases, with 12 bases of the junction left unmatched.

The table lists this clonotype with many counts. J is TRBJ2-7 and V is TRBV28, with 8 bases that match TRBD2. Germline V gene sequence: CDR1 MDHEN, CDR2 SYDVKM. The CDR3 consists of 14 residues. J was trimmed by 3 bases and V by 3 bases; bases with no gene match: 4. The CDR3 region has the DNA TGTGCCAGCAGTTTTAGCGGGAATAACTACGAGCAGTACTTC. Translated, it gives CASSFSGNNYEQYF.

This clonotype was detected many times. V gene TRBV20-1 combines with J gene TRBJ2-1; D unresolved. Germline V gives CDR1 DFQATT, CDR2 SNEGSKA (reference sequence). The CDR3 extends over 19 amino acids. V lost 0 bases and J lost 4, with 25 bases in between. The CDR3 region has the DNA TGCAGTGCTAGAGATCCTTTAAAGTCGACCGAGAATTTATACAATGAGCAGTTCTTC. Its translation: CSARDPLKSTENLYNEQFF.

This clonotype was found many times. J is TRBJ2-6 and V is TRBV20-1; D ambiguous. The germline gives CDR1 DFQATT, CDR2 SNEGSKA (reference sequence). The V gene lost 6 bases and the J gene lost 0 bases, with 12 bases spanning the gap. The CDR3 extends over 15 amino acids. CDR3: CSAQHGVSGANVLTF. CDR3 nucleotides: TGCAGTGCCCAACATGGCGTCTCTGGGGCCAACGTCCTGACTTTC.

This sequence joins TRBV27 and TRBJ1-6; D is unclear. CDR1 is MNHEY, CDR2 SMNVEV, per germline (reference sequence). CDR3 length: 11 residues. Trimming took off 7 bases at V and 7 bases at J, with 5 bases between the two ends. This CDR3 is CASTGNSPLHF. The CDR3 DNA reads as TGTGCCAGCACAGGAAATTCACCCCTCCACTTT.

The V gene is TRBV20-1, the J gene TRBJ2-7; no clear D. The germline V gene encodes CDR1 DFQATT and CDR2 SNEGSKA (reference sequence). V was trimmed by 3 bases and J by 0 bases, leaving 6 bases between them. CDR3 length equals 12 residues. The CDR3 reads CSASASSYEQYF. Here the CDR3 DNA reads TGCAGTGCTAGCGCCAGCTCCTACGAGCAGTACTTC.

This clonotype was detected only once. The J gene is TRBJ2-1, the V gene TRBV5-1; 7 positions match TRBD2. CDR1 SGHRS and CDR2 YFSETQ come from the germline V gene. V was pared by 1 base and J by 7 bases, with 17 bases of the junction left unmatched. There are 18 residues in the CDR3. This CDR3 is CASSLPGLGAGRPNEQFF. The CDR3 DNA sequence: TGCGCCAGCAGCTTGCCCGGCTTAGGAGCGGGACGGCCTAATGAGCAGTTCTTC.

CDR3 sequence: CASSFDFNEQFF. DNA of the CDR3: TGTGCCAGCAGCTTTGACTTCAATGAGCAGTTCTTC. This chain links TRBV7-3 with TRBJ2-1, with D unclear. Germline values: CDR1 SGHTA, CDR2 FQGTGA. The CDR3 is 12 amino acids. Trimming cost V 3 bases and J 6 bases, with 6 bases left between them. The whole variable domain, remainder taken from reference TRBV7-3 and TRBJ2-1, is GAGVSQTPSNKVTEKGKYVELRCDPISGHTALYWYRQSLGQGPEFLIYFQGTGAADDSGLPNDRFFAVRPEGSVSTLKIQRTERGDSAVYLCASSFDFNEQFFGPGTRLTVL.

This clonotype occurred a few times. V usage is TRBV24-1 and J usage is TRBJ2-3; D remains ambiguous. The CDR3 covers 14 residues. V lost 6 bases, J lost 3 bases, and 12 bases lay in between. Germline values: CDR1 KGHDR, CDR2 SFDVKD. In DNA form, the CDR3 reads TGTGCCACCAGTCCTGGGGAAGGAACAGATACGCAGTATTTT. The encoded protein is CATSPGEGTDTQYF.